The source of this T cell receptor beta chain is a study of cytomegalovirus exposure and HLA in healthy donors. Across the whole study: It was reported in a later analysis that the same platform had been used for the 110 or so validation repertoires as for the 550 to 700 first-cohort repertoires.

Whole-study results and caveats: Cytomegalovirus-associated status was assigned to approximately 160 TCR beta chains. Reportedly, diagnosis of cytomegalovirus status by the classifier showed high specificity and sensitivity.

Some clones are missing from TCRdb's copy, which holds only in-frame ones; the method was immunoSEQ multiplex PCR. The sample consists of 90,000 to 150,000 clones, about 91% of them appearing once. Note on this clone: Antigen: not known.

The validation cohort, a group of around 120 subjects, included the donors and was separate from the roughly 670-subject first cohort. The receptor comes from a man aged 18 to 29 in good health and CMV-seronegative. Sequences were obtained from PBMCs.

The CDR3 spells CSVVERGNIYEQYF. The CDR3 region has the DNA TGCAGCGTTGTGGAGCGGGGGAATATATACGAGCAGTACTTC. This chain uses TRBV29-1 with TRBJ2-7; 8 nucleotides match TRBD2. The V gene's germline CDR1 is SQVTM and CDR2 ANQGSEA. This CDR3 is built from 14 residues. V trimming: 4 bases; J trimming: 4 bases; junction bases outside the gene matches: 9.